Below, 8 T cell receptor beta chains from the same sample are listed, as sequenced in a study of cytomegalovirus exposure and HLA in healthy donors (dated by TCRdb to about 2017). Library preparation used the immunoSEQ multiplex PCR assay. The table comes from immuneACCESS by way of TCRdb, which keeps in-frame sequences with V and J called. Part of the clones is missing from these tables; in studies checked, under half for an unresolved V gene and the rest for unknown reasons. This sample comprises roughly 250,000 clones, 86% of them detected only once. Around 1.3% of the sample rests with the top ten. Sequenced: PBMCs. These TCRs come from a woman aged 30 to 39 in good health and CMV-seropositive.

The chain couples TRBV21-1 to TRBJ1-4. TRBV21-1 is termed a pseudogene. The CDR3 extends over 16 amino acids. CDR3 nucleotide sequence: TGTGCCAGCAGCAAAGGGTCGAGGGCATGGGATGAAAAACTGTTTTTT. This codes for CASSKGSRAWDEKLFF.

The CDR3 spells CASSLGSGTGGTNEKLFF. Here the CDR3 DNA reads TGTGCCAGCAGCTTAGGTTCAGGGACAGGGGGCACTAATGAAAAACTGTTTTTT. The rearrangement joins TRBV7-2 to TRBJ1-4, with TRBD1 identical over 12 bases. The CDR3 sequence is 18 residues long. V shed 1 base and J 2 bases; nucleotides not matched to a gene: 5. CDR1 is SGHTA, CDR2 FQGNSA, per germline.

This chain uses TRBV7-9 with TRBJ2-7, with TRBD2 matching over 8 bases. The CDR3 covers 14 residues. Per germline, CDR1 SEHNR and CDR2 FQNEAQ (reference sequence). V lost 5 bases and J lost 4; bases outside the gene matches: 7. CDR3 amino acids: CASSLSGRSYEQYF. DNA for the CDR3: TGTGCCAGCAGCCTCAGCGGGAGATCTTACGAGCAGTACTTC.

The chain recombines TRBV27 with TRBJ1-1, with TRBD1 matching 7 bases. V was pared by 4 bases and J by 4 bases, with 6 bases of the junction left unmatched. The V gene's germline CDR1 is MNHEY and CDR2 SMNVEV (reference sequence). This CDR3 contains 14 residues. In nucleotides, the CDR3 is TGTGCCAGCAGTTACTTGAACAGGGGCACTGAAGCTTTCTTT. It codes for CASSYLNRGTEAFF.

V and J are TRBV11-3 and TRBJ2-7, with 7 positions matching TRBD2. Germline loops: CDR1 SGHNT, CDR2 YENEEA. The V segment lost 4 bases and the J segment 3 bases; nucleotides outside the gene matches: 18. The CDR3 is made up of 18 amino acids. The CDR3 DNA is TGTGCCAGCAGCTCGTATGGGGGGGTTAGCCCCCGACTCTACGAGCAGTACTTC. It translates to CASSSYGGVSPRLYEQYF.

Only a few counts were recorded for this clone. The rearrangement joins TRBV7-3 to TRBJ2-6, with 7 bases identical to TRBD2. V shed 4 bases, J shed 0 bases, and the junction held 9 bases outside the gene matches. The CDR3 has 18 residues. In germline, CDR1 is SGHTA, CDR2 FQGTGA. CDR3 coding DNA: TGTGCCAGCAGCTGGATAGCGGGTGCAATCTCTGGGGCCAACGTCCTGACTTTC. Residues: CASSWIAGAISGANVLTF.

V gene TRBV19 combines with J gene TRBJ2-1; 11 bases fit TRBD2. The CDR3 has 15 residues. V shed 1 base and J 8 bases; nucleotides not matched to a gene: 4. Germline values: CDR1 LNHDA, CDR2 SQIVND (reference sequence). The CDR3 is CASSIVAGGPYEQFF. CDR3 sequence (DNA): TGTGCCAGTAGTATAGTAGCGGGAGGGCCGTATGAGCAGTTCTTC.

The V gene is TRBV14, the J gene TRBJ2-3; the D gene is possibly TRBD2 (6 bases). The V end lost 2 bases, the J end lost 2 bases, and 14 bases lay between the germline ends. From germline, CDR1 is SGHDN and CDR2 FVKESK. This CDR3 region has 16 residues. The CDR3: CASSQFSRGFTDTQYF. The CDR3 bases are TGTGCCAGCAGCCAATTTAGTCGGGGGTTCACAGATACGCAGTATTTT. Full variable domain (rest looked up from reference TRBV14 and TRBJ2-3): EAGVTQFPSHSVIEKGQTVTLRCDPISGHDNLYWYRRVMGKEIKFLLHFVKESKQDESGMPNNRFLAERTGGTYSTLKVQPAELEDSGVYFCASSQFSRGFTDTQYFGPGTRLTVL.